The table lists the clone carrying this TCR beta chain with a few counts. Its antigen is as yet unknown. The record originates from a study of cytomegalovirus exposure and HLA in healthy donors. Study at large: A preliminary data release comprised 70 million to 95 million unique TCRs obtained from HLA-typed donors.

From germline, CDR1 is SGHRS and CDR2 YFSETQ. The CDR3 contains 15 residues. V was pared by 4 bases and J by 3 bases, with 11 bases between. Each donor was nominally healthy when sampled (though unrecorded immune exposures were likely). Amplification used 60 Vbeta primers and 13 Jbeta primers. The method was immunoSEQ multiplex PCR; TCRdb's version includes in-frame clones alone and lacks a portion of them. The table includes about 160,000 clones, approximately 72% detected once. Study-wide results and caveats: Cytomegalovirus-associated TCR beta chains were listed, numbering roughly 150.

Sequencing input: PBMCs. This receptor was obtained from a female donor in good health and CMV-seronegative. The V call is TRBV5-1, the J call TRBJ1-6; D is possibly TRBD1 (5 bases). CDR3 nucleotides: TGCGCCAGCAGCCCGGACGGGGGCTATAATTCACCCCTCCACTTT. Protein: CASSPDGGYNSPLHF.